This passage covers 5 T cell receptor beta chains from one sample sequenced in a study of somatic reversion in DOCK8 deficiency. One-step amplicon PCR with EuroClonality-NGS primers amplified TRB from 100 ng genomic DNA. Using its own MiXCR run on the multiplex PCR reads, TCRdb lists one record per CDR3 protein. The repertoire holds several thousand distinct CDR3 sequences, with more than 20% as singletons. Source material: peripheral blood. Receptor source: a human donor in good health.

This chain connects TRBV6-6 to TRBJ1-2; weak D call: TRBD1 (5 bases). V lost 6 bases, J lost 4 bases, and 15 bases lay in between. The CDR3 has 14 residues. CDR1 MNHNY and CDR2 SVGAGI come from the germline V gene (reference sequence). The CDR3 region is CASSRTGGGYGYTF. The CDR3 DNA follows: TGTGCCAGCAGCCGGACGGGGGGAGGCTATGGCTACACCTTC.

This chain links TRBV5-1 with TRBJ2-2; 11 nucleotides align to TRBD1. V shed 4 bases and J 4 bases; nucleotides not matched to a gene: 3. From germline, CDR1 is SGHRS and CDR2 YFSETQ. The length of the CDR3 is 15 residues. CDR3 nucleotide sequence: TGCGCCAGCAGCCAAGGACAGGGGGCCACCGGGGAGCTGTTTTTT. It translates to CASSQGQGATGELFF. Using reference TRBV5-1 and TRBJ2-2 for the parts outside the CDR3, the full variable domain is KAGVTQTPRYLIKTRGQQVTLSCSPISGHRSVSWYQQTPGQGLQFLFEYFSETQRNKGNFPGRFSGRQFSNSRSEMNVSTLELGDSALYLCASSQGQGATGELFFGEGSRLTVL.

By proportion, this clonotype is large. The chain recombines TRBV5-6 with TRBJ1-6; 11 bases align to TRBD1. From germline, CDR1 is SGHDT and CDR2 YYEEEE. The ends lost 4 bases at V and 9 bases at J; junction bases unmatched: 9. The CDR3 runs to 16 residues. CDR3 DNA: TGTGCCAGCAGCGCGGACAGGGGGCTGTCGTTTTCACCCCTCCACTTT. Translated, it gives CASSADRGLSFSPLHF.

DNA for the CDR3: TGTGCCAGTAGTACCGCCCGACAGGAGTGGTTTCCTCAGCCCCAGCATTTT. It translates to CASSTARQEWFPQPQHF. This chain joins TRBV19 and TRBJ1-5, with D possibly TRBD1 on 6 matching bases. This CDR3 is 17 amino acids long. Germline V lookup: CDR1 LNHDA, CDR2 SQIVND (reference sequence). Trimming removed 4 bases at V and 6 bases at J, with 22 bases between. The variable domain in full, with the rest retrieved from reference TRBV19 and TRBJ1-5, is DGGITQSPKYLFRKEGQNVTLSCEQNLNHDAMYWYRQDPGQGLRLIYYSQIVNDFQKGDIAEGYSVSREKKESFPLTVTSAQKNPTAFYLCASSTARQEWFPQPQHFGDGTRLSIL.

J is TRBJ1-6 and V is TRBV7-9; D gene ambiguous. Per germline, CDR1 SEHNR and CDR2 FQNEAQ (reference sequence). The length of the CDR3 is 14 residues. The ends were cut back, 5 bases at V and 2 bases at J, with 7 bases in the middle. The CDR3 region has the DNA TGTGCCAGCAGCGAAGGTCCCTATAATTCACCCCTCCACTTT. It is translated as CASSEGPYNSPLHF. The full variable domain, with the rest looked up from reference TRBV7-9 and TRBJ1-6, is DTGVSQNPRHKITKRGQNVTFRCDPISEHNRLYWYRQTLGQGPEFLTYFQNEAQLEKSRLLSDRFSAERPKGSFSTLEIQRTEQGDSAMYLCASSEGPYNSPLHFGNGTRLTVT.